This is a list of T cell receptor beta chains from one sample in a study of beta chain features in type 1 diabetes. Here immunoSEQ multiplex PCR was the method, and the copy in TCRdb shows in-frame clones only, minus some. Of 350,000 to 400,000 clones in the sample, roughly an eighth were seen once. The specimen was naive CD4+ T cells from blood. The origin of the receptors is a woman under 30 with type 1 diabetes. The CDR3 runs from the conserved cysteine through the conserved F or W. Each record gives: V gene, J gene, CDR3 protein.

v_call: TRBV7-2; j_call: TRBJ1-2; cdr3_aa: CASSTGFANGYTF
v_call: TRBV28; j_call: TRBJ2-7; cdr3_aa: CASSLYRGAPYEQYF
v_call: TRBV4-3; j_call: TRBJ2-1; cdr3_aa: CASRLQASGVNEQFF
v_call: TRBV6-5; j_call: TRBJ1-6; cdr3_aa: CATTGGSFSPLHF
v_call: TRBV30; j_call: TRBJ2-7; cdr3_aa: CAWSVTDRVDEQYF
v_call: TRBV14; j_call: TRBJ2-7; cdr3_aa: CASSQVLDGEQYF
v_call: TRBV5-1; j_call: TRBJ2-5; cdr3_aa: CASSLGALAGDETQYF
v_call: TRBV18; j_call: TRBJ2-1; cdr3_aa: CASSHNTGGPSYNEQFF
v_call: TRBV5-1; j_call: TRBJ2-7; cdr3_aa: CASSLWPGTDEQYF
v_call: TRBV6-6; j_call: TRBJ1-5; cdr3_aa: CASSYSNRGFNQPQHF
v_call: TRBV6-6; j_call: TRBJ2-1; cdr3_aa: CASNGQPRGEQFF
v_call: TRBV7-3; j_call: TRBJ1-1; cdr3_aa: CASSLTRENPEAFF
v_call: TRBV5-1; j_call: TRBJ2-7; cdr3_aa: CASSLGQGDYEQYF
v_call: TRBV7-9; j_call: TRBJ2-3; cdr3_aa: CASRLSGGSTDTQYF
v_call: TRBV7-9; j_call: TRBJ2-7; cdr3_aa: CASSLLGQGSHEQYF
v_call: TRBV9; j_call: TRBJ1-1; cdr3_aa: CASSVAYRDTEAFF
v_call: TRBV7-6; j_call: TRBJ2-7; cdr3_aa: CASSYQRTGDPYEQYF
v_call: TRBV30; j_call: TRBJ1-5; cdr3_aa: CAWRAASGDQPQHF
v_call: TRBV5-1; j_call: TRBJ2-2; cdr3_aa: CASSLAGQGTGELFF
v_call: TRBV6-5; j_call: TRBJ2-3; cdr3_aa: CASSYSTGGSKYF
v_call: TRBV7-9; j_call: TRBJ2-1; cdr3_aa: CASIRSGGLGYNEQFF
v_call: TRBV6-5; j_call: TRBJ2-1; cdr3_aa: CASMSVTKQFF
v_call: TRBV4-3; j_call: TRBJ2-1; cdr3_aa: CASSQGGQGWNEQFF
v_call: TRBV9; j_call: TRBJ2-1; cdr3_aa: CASSPPGRGAYNEQFF
v_call: TRBV12-5; j_call: TRBJ2-5; cdr3_aa: CASGLSGGIQETQYF
v_call: TRBV7-2; j_call: TRBJ2-7; cdr3_aa: CASSLQGPTYEQYF
v_call: TRBV2; j_call: TRBJ2-3; cdr3_aa: CASSAVWRTDTQYF
v_call: TRBV7-2; j_call: TRBJ1-1; cdr3_aa: CASSLETGPTEAFF
v_call: TRBV6-6; j_call: TRBJ2-3; cdr3_aa: CASRPTGQRTDTQYF
v_call: TRBV7-2; j_call: TRBJ1-2; cdr3_aa: CASTGTGGNYGYTF
v_call: TRBV18; j_call: TRBJ2-7; cdr3_aa: CASSPPGRVTYEQYF
v_call: TRBV7-9; j_call: .; cdr3_aa: CASTLQGGHEQYF
v_call: TRBV29-1; j_call: TRBJ2-3; cdr3_aa: CSVKTGGTDTQYF
v_call: TRBV6-1; j_call: TRBJ2-7; cdr3_aa: CATRDRSSDEQYF
v_call: TRBV6-5; j_call: TRBJ1-1; cdr3_aa: CASSPGYVNTEAFF
v_call: TRBV6-6; j_call: TRBJ1-2; cdr3_aa: CASSATGTGYTF
v_call: TRBV29-1; j_call: TRBJ2-1; cdr3_aa: CSVDRGGQGRFF
v_call: TRBV7-9; j_call: TRBJ1-4; cdr3_aa: CASSQGQSNEKLFF
v_call: TRBV7-2; j_call: TRBJ1-2; cdr3_aa: CASLSGQSNYGYTF
v_call: TRBV7-9; j_call: TRBJ2-1; cdr3_aa: CASSPIAGKSHNEQFF
v_call: TRBV2; j_call: TRBJ1-3; cdr3_aa: CAGRTGSSGNTIYF
v_call: TRBV25-1; j_call: TRBJ2-5; cdr3_aa: CASSMTGVGETQYF